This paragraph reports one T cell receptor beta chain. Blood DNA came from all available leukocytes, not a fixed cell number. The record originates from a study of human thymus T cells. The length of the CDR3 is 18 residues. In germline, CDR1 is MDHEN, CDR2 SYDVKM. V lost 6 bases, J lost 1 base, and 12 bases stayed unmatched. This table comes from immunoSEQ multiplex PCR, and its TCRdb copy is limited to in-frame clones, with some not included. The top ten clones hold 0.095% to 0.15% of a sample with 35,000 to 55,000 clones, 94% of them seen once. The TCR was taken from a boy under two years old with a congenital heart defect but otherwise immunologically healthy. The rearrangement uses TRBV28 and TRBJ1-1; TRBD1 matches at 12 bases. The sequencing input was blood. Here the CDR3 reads CASRDARDRGLGNTEAFF. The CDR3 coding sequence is TGTGCCAGCAGGGATGCCCGGGACAGGGGGCTGGGGAACACTGAAGCTTTCTTT.